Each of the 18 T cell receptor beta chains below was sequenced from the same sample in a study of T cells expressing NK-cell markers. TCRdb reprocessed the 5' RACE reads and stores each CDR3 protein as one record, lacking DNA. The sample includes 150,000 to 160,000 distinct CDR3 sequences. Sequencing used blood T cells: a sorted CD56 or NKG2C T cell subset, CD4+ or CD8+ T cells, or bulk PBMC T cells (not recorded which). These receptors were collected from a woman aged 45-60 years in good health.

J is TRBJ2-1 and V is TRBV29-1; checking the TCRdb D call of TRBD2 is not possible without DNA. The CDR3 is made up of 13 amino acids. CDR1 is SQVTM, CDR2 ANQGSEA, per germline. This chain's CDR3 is CSVSPTSFAEQFF.

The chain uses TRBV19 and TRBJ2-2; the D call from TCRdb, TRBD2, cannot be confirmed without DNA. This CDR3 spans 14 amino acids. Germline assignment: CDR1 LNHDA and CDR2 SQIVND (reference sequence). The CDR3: CAIWDGSNTGELFF.

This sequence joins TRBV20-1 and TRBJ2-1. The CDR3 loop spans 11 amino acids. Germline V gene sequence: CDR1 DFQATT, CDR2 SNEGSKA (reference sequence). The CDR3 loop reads CSASNVNEQFF.

The CDR3 loop is CASKQAANYGYTF. The chain links TRBV28 to TRBJ1-2. The CDR3 runs to 13 residues. CDR1 is MDHEN and CDR2 is SYDVKM in the germline V gene.

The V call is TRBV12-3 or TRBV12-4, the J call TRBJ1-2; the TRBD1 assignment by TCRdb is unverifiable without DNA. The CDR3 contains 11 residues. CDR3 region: CASSFGRLDTF.

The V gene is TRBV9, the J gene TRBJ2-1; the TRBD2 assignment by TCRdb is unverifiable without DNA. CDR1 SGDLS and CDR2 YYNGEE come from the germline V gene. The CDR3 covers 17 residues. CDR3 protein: CASSVDDSGRRWNEQFF.

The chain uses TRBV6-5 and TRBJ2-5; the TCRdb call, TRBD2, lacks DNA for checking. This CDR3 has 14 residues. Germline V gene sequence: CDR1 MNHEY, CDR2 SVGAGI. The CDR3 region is CASSTSGRQETQYF.

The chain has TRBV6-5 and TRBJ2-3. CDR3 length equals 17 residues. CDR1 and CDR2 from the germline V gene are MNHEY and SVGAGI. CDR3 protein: CASSYSRLSVSTDTQYF.

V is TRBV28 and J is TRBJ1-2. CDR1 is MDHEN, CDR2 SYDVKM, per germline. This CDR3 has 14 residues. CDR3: CASSGEGVDYGYTF.

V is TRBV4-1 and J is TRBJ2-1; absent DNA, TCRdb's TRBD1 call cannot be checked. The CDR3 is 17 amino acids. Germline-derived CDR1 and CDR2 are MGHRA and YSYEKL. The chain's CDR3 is CASSHYGGAGTYNEQFF.

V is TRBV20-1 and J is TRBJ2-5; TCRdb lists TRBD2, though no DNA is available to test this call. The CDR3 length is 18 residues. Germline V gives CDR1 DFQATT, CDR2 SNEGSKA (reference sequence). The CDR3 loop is CSARDLSGRGMYQETQYF.

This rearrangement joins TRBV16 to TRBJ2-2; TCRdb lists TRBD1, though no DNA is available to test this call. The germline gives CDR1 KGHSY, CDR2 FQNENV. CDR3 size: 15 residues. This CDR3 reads CASPKPGDSTGELFF.

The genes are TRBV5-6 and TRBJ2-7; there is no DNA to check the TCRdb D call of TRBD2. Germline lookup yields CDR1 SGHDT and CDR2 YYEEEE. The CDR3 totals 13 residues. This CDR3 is CASSLASLAEQYF.

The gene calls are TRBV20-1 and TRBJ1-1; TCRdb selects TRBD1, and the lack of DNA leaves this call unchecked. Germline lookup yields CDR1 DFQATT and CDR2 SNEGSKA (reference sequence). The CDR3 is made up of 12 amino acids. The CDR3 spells CSVMTGLTEAFF.

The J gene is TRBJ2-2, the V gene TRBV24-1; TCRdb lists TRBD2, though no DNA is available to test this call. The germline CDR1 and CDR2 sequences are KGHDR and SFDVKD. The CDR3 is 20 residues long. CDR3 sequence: CATSDPRYQRKDTNTGELFF.

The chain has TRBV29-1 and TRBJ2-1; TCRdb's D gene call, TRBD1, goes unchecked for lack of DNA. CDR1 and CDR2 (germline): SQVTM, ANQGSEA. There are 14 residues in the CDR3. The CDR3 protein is CSATGTGDWYEQFF.

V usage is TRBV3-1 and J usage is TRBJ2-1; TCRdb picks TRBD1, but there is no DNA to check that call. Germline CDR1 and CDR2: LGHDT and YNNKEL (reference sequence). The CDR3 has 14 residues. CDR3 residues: CASSQENDPDEQFF.

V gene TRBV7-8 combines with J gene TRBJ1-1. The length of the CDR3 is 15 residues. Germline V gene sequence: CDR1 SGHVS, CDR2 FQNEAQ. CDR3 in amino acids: CASSLGGPANTEAFF.